A selection of T cell receptor beta chains follows, all from one sample in a study of T-cell memory formation after mild COVID-19. Each CDR3 protein gets one entry after TCRdb re-called the 5' RACE reads with MiXCR. The sample records about 190,000 distinct CDR3 sequences, around 30% being singletons. The sample was PBMCs or a T cell subset sorted from them (not recorded which). These receptors all stem from an adult woman who had mild COVID-19 (a few samples of this study predate the infection). Cell type and time point are not known. CDR3s leave out the opening cysteine and the closing phenylalanine or tryptophan. A D gene is named only where the DNA matches it firmly.

d_call v_call cdr3_aa
TRBD1 TRBV19 ASSTTGGADTQY
. TRBV7-8 ASSLWGVVSDTQY
. TRBV29-1 SGGGETQY
. TRBV5-1 ASSLAGPGIYEQY
. TRBV9 ASSVGQVGEQF
TRBD2 TRBV30 AWTLAGTYEQY
TRBD2 TRBV4-2 ASSQDPGGPGETQY
. TRBV10-3 AISESGGQRPQH
. TRBV6-5 ASSLLEVEGEQF
TRBD1 TRBV20-1 SARGTGLGTEAF
TRBD2 TRBV13 ASSARGTSGYNEQF
TRBD2 TRBV19 ASSISHTGGGSSTDTQY
. TRBV9 ASSVGVGFLEVAAGELF
TRBD1 TRBV6-2/TRBV6-3 ASSTQTGGWTEAF
. TRBV12-3/TRBV12-4 ASSFVGGETQY
. TRBV12-3/TRBV12-4 ASSTGPAYEQY
. TRBV7-2 ASSLTVGNTEAF
TRBD2 TRBV12-3/TRBV12-4 ASRLAGIINEQF
TRBD2 TRBV5-1 ASRVAGGDYEQY
. TRBV27 ASSPQYSNQPQH
TRBD2 TRBV4-3 ASSQDLTSGIVETQY
. TRBV6-5 ASRLSSGNTIY
TRBD2 TRBV18 ASSLWSGGASDTQY
TRBD2 TRBV29-1 SARGLAGGPGEQY